The T cell receptor beta chain described here comes from a study of molecular identifiers for immune sequencing clone quantification. This clonotype showed up many times. As yet, its antigen is unknown. After removal of 6 bases from V and 7 bases from J, the junction contained 8 bases not matched to a gene. The CDR3 loop spans 14 amino acids. CDR1 and CDR2 (germline): MNHEY, SVGAGI. General study results and limits: One cell's worth of spiked Jurkat TCR RNA was reportedly detectable among approximately 990,000 naive cells.

TCRdb itself ran the PCR reads through MiXCR, one entry per CDR3 protein. Of fewer than 350,000 distinct CDR3 sequences listed, about a fifth are singletons. The V and J genes are TRBV6-5 and TRBJ1-5, with 8 nucleotides matching TRBD1. Sequences were obtained from naive CD8+ T cells from blood, with Jurkat cell RNA spiked in. Subset of the sample: FACS-sorted CD8+CD4-CCR7+CD45RA+ naive T cells. This TCR was recovered from a human donor in good health. Some libraries in this study had Jurkat cell RNA spiked in. CDR3: CASRARTGWQPQHF. The DNA for the CDR3 is TGTGCCAGCAGGGCTAGGACAGGGTGGCAGCCCCAGCATTTT.